In this sample, the clone carrying this T cell receptor (beta chain) turned up a few times. Its antigen is undetermined. The CDR3 is 12 residues long. V was clipped by 6 bases and J by 7 bases, with 12 bases between them. Germline V gives CDR1 SNHLY, CDR2 FYNNEI. This record belongs to a study of cytomegalovirus exposure and HLA in healthy donors. Study overall: An earlier analysis found fewer than 140 million unique TCR beta sequences from 150 million to 200 million T cells.

The PCR had 60 Vbeta and 13 Jbeta primers. The assay was immunoSEQ multiplex PCR, and TCRdb's table has in-frame clones only and misses some. The data show 150,000 or so clones, with approximately 86% seen just once and about 1.6% held by the top ten. Study-wide results and limits: Donors were assumed by presence/absence analyses to have roughly uniform sequencing depth. Serostatus for CMV was the only available immune exposure information.

This sequence originates from a male donor in good health and CMV-seronegative. The chain carries TRBV2 and TRBJ2-5; no clear D gene. Material for sequencing was PBMCs. This chain's CDR3 is CASREIQWTQYF. The CDR3 DNA sequence: TGTGCCAGCAGGGAGATACAATGGACCCAGTACTTC.